A selection of T cell receptor beta chains follows, all from one sample in a study of cytomegalovirus exposure and HLA in healthy donors. Assay: immunoSEQ multiplex PCR; the TCRdb copy retains only in-frame clones and omits some. The table includes 140,000 or so clones, approximately 92% detected once. The sequenced sample consisted of PBMCs. The receptors derive from a woman aged 18-35 years in good health and CMV-seropositive. CDR3s include the opening cysteine and the closing phenylalanine or tryptophan. A D gene is named only where the DNA matches it firmly. Clone size is stated in some rows and not others, as once, few, many or a class when expanded.

clone size | D gene | J gene | V gene | CDR3 protein | CDR3 DNA
. | TRBD1 | TRBJ1-1 | TRBV4-1 | CASSPRGRNEGDTEAFF | TGCGCCAGCAGCCCAAGGGGGCGCAATGAGGGGGACACTGAAGCTTTCTTT
medium-sized | . | TRBJ1-2 | TRBV7-9 | CASSFEGGGVYGYTF | TGTGCCAGCAGCTTTGAGGGTGGAGGGGTTTATGGCTACACCTTC
. | . | TRBJ2-7 | TRBV27 | CASSFSTTSYEQYF | TGTGCCAGCAGTTTCTCCACAACCTCCTACGAGCAGTACTTC
. | TRBD1 | TRBJ1-6 | TRBV9 | CASSDPGQEAYNSPLHF | TGTGCCAGCAGCGACCCTGGACAGGAGGCTTATAATTCACCCCTCCACTTT
. | TRBD1 | TRBJ1-1 | TRBV18 | CASSPPGTGNTEAFF | TGTGCCAGCTCACCACCCGGGACAGGGAACACTGAAGCTTTCTTT
. | TRBD1 | TRBJ1-1 | TRBV5-6 | CASSLGGTGRAEAFF | TGTGCCAGCAGCTTGGGCGGGACAGGGCGGGCTGAAGCTTTCTTT
. | . | TRBJ1-1 | TRBV7-2 | CASSLVGQLPPGNTEAFF | TGTGCCAGCAGCTTAGTAGGACAGCTACCCCCAGGAAACACTGAAGCTTTCTTT
. | . | TRBJ1-1 | TRBV7-9 | CASTPPSGGTEAFF | TGTGCCAGCACCCCCCCTTCGGGAGGAACTGAAGCTTTCTTT
. | . | TRBJ1-2 | TRBV5-6 | CASSTWRFRYGYTF | TGTGCCAGCAGCACGTGGCGGTTTCGCTATGGCTACACCTTC
. | TRBD1 | TRBJ1-5 | TRBV13 | CASSYTGTGDYSNQPQHF | TGTGCCAGCAGCTACACCGGGACAGGGGACTATAGCAATCAGCCCCAGCATTTT
. | TRBD1 | TRBJ1-5 | TRBV15 | CATSRGTGWDQPQHF | TGTGCCACCAGCAGAGGGACAGGTTGGGATCAGCCCCAGCATTTT
. | . | TRBJ1-2 | TRBV7-2 | CASSQTGGNYGYTF | TGTGCCAGCAGCCAGACGGGGGGCAACTATGGCTACACCTTC
. | TRBD1 | TRBJ2-5 | TRBV5-6 | CASSLRAGGAETQYF | TGTGCCAGCAGCTTGAGGGCAGGGGGCGCGGAGACCCAGTACTTC
. | . | TRBJ1-4 | TRBV7-8 | CASSFHGGEKLFF | TGTGCCAGCAGCTTCCACGGAGGTGAAAAACTGTTTTTT
. | TRBD1 | TRBJ2-5 | TRBV2 | CASSEANNRDRGRETQYF | TGTGCCAGCAGTGAAGCGAATAACCGGGACAGGGGGCGAGAGACCCAGTACTTC
. | TRBD1 | TRBJ2-5 | TRBV19 | CASSKTSGGQETQYF | TGTGCCAGTAGTAAAACCTCAGGGGGTCAAGAGACCCAGTACTTC
. | TRBD1 | TRBJ2-7 | TRBV4-1 | CASSQEGRGLYEQYF | TGCGCCAGCAGCCAAGAAGGCAGGGGGCTGTACGAGCAGTACTTC
. | . | TRBJ2-3 | TRBV6-5 | CASRGTHRTDTQYF | TGTGCCAGCAGGGGGACACACCGCACAGATACGCAGTATTTT
. | . | TRBJ2-7 | TRBV5-8 | CASSGLDEQYF | TGTGCCAGCAGCGGCCTCGACGAGCAGTACTTC
. | . | TRBJ1-2 | TRBV11-2 | CASSEEGGEGSRGYTF | TGTGCCAGCAGCGAAGAAGGAGGGGAAGGTTCGAGGGGCTACACCTTC
once | TRBD2 | TRBJ2-3 | TRBV2 | CASSGGGADTQYF | TGTGCCAGCAGTGGCGGGGGGGCAGATACGCAGTATTTT
. | . | TRBJ2-2 | TRBV9 | CASSVVPTGELFF | TGTGCCAGCAGCGTAGTTCCGACCGGGGAGCTGTTTTTT
. | TRBD2 | TRBJ2-5 | TRBV27 | CASSQVAGLRWETQYF | TGTGCCAGCAGTCAAGTAGCGGGGCTCCGTTGGGAGACCCAGTACTTC
. | TRBD1 | TRBJ2-7 | TRBV14 | CASSRGRTGPYEQYF | TGTGCCAGCAGCCGGGGGAGGACAGGGCCCTACGAGCAGTACTTC
. | . | TRBJ1-5 | TRBV18 | CASSLYSNQPQHF | TGTGCCAGCTCACTCTATAGCAATCAGCCCCAGCATTTT
. | . | TRBJ1-1 | TRBV30 | CAWSTITGTRAREAFF | TGTGCCTGGAGTACCATTACCGGGACAAGGGCTCGTGAAGCTTTCTTT
. | . | TRBJ2-3 | TRBV28 | CASSLYSIDTQYF | TGTGCCAGCAGTTTATACTCCATAGATACGCAGTATTTT
. | . | TRBJ2-5 | TRBV7-6 | CASSLGPGIQETQYF | TGTGCCAGCAGCTTAGGGCCAGGGATCCAAGAGACCCAGTACTTC
once | TRBD2 | TRBJ2-7 | TRBV6-5 | CASSGLAGPYEQYF | TGTGCCAGCAGCGGACTAGCGGGGCCCTACGAGCAGTACTTC
. | TRBD2 | TRBJ2-3 | TRBV15 | CATSSPRSSGGLSTDTQYF | TGTGCCACCAGCAGCCCTCGGTCTAGCGGGGGGCTAAGCACAGATACGCAGTATTTT
. | . | TRBJ1-3 | TRBV30 | CAWSPGYSSGNTIYF | TGTGCCTGGAGTCCAGGGTATAGCTCTGGAAACACCATATATTTT
. | TRBD1 | TRBJ1-5 | TRBV6-1 | CASRDRVSNQPQHF | TGTGCCAGCAGGGACAGGGTGAGCAATCAGCCCCAGCATTTT
. | . | TRBJ2-3 | TRBV2 | CASTVGGPDTQYF | TGTGCCAGCACCGTGGGGGGACCAGATACGCAGTATTTT
. | . | TRBJ1-3 | TRBV7-9 | CASSRVGLRSGNTIYF | TGTGCCAGCAGCCGAGTGGGCCTCCGCTCTGGAAACACCATATATTTT
. | . | TRBJ1-5 | TRBV6-5 | CASSYFRDQPQHF | TGTGCCAGCAGTTATTTCAGGGATCAGCCCCAGCATTTT
. | . | TRBJ2-3 | TRBV9 | CASSPRGGTDTQYF | TGTGCCAGCAGCCCCCGAGGAGGGACAGATACGCAGTATTTT
. | . | TRBJ1-1 | TRBV10-3 | CAIRIQGMNTEAFF | TGTGCCATCAGGATACAGGGAATGAACACTGAAGCTTTCTTT
. | TRBD1 | TRBJ1-5 | TRBV2 | CASRGQGYSNQPQHF | TGTGCCAGCAGGGGACAGGGGTATAGCAATCAGCCCCAGCATTTT
. | . | TRBJ1-6 | TRBV4-2 | CASSQVRNSPLHF | TGTGCCAGCAGCCAAGTTCGGAATTCACCCCTCCACTTT
. | . | TRBJ2-3 | TRBV9 | CASSVLGSGALGDTQYF | TGTGCCAGCAGCGTACTTGGGTCAGGGGCCCTCGGAGATACGCAGTATTTT
. | . | TRBJ2-1 | TRBV30 | CACPPPSVSYNEQFF | TGTGCCTGCCCACCACCCAGCGTCTCCTACAATGAGCAGTTCTTC
. | TRBD2 | TRBJ2-1 | TRBV5-1 | CASSLGGLAGTNEQFF | TGCGCCAGCAGCTTGGGGGGACTAGCGGGGACCAATGAGCAGTTCTTC
. | TRBD1 | TRBJ1-1 | TRBV29-1 | CSVRGTGGADTEAFF | TGCAGCGTTAGGGGGACAGGGGGCGCGGACACTGAAGCTTTCTTT
. | . | TRBJ1-1 | TRBV7-2 | CASSPRQLNTEAFF | TGTGCCAGCAGCCCAAGACAGTTAAACACTGAAGCTTTCTTT
. | . | TRBJ1-2 | TRBV29-1 | CSVAQSDYGYTF | TGCAGCGTTGCACAGTCCGACTATGGCTACACCTTC
few | . | TRBJ1-2 | TRBV7-3 | CASSLNGAGNGYTF | TGTGCCAGCAGCTTAAATGGCGCAGGGAATGGCTACACCTTC
. | TRBD1 | TRBJ1-5 | TRBV10-1 | CASSEKRGQDNQPQHF | TGCGCCAGCAGTGAGAAAAGAGGACAGGACAATCAGCCCCAGCATTTT
. | TRBD2 | TRBJ2-1 | TRBV19 | CASTPVAGGPNEQFF | TGTGCCAGTACCCCCGTAGCGGGGGGGCCAAATGAGCAGTTCTTC